This T cell receptor beta chain was obtained from a study of shared clonotypes between healthy human individuals. At the level of the study: A couple of women and three men aged 18 to 49 served as donors.

Concerning this clone: Its antigen is still unknown.

Only in-frame clones appear in the TCRdb table, and some are missing; sequencing was by immunoSEQ multiplex PCR. The profile shows 500,000 or so clones, roughly 95% of them singletons. The CDR3 is 15 residues long. Germline CDR1 SGHTS, CDR2 YDEGEE. V gave up 1 base and J gave up 1 base, with 9 bases separating them. The study drew its donors from healthy HIV-negative adults without recent acute infections or vaccinations. Study findings and constraints: Estimated clonotype richness was generally higher in naive than memory subsets. All-four-donor shared clonotypes had higher generation probabilities than non-shared clonotypes did.

The chain links TRBV5-8 to TRBJ1-5, with a possible D match to TRBD1 (6 bases). The source of this sequence is a woman between 25 and 40 years old in good health. The sample comprised naive CD4+ T cells sorted from blood. The subset was: CD45RA+ positively selected. The CDR3 region has the DNA TGTGCCAGCAGCTTGCCGGGGGCAAGCAATCAGCCCCAGCATTTT. Its protein product is CASSLPGASNQPQHF.